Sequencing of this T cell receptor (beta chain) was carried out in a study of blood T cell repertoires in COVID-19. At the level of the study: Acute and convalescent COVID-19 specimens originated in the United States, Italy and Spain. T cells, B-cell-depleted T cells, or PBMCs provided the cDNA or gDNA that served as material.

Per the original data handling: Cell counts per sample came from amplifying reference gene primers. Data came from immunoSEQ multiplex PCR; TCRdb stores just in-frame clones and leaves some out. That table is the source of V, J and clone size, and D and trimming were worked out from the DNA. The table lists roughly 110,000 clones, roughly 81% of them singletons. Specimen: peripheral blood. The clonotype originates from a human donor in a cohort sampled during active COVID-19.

CDR3 protein: CASSETSGGEQYF. The CDR3 DNA follows: TGTGCCAGCAGCGAGACCAGCGGGGGAGAGCAGTACTTC. The rearrangement uses TRBV7-7 and TRBJ2-7, with 8 bases that match TRBD2. The CDR3 runs to 13 residues. Germline lookup yields CDR1 SSHAT and CDR2 FNYEAQ (reference sequence). Unmatched junction bases numbered 7, after V lost 5 bases and J lost 7 bases. Full variable domain (remainder filled in from reference TRBV7-7 and TRBJ2-7): GAGVSQSPRYKVTKRGQDVTLRCDPISSHATLYWYQQALGQGPEFLTYFNYEAQPDKSGLPSDRFSAERPEGSISTLTIQRTEQRDSAMYRCASSETSGGEQYFGPGTRLTVT.